This TCR beta chain was found in a study of OX40 agonist ivuxolimab in advanced cancers. Overall study: Ivuxolimab, which patients received intravenously every 2 weeks, was dosed at 0.01 to 10 mg/kg. Study-wide results and limits: Low normalized T-cell clonal expansion also characterized some of the nonresponders. Expanded peripheral T-cell antigen specificity went undetermined.

This CDR3 is built from 14 residues. CDR1 is SEHNR, CDR2 FQNEAQ, per germline (reference sequence). V was pared by 3 bases and J by 3 bases, with 9 bases between. As for this clone: The antigen is not known.

Using immunoSEQ multiplex PCR, the repertoire was profiled, and TCRdb retains in-frame clones only, with some absent. The sample contains 35,000 to 50,000 clones, approximately 88% of which appear only once. The chain employs TRBV7-9 and TRBJ1-5; D might be TRBD1 (6 bases). The receptor comes from an adult with an advanced solid tumor such as melanoma, head and neck, liver or kidney cancer. This specimen was CD4+ or CD8+ T cells sorted from blood, taken in a trial of the OX40 agonist ivuxolimab. CDR3 coding DNA: TGTGCCAGCAGCTTGGGACAAGACAATCAGCCCCAGCATTTT. Translated, it gives CASSLGQDNQPQHF.